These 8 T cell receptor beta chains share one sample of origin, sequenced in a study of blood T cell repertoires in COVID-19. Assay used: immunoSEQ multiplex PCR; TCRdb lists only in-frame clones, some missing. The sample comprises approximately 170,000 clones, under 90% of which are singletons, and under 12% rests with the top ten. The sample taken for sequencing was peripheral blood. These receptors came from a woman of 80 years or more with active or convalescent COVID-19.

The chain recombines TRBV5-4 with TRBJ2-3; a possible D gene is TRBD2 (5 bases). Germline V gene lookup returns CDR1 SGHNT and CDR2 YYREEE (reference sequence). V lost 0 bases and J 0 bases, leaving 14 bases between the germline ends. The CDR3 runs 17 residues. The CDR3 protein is CASSLGVSGKSTDTQYF. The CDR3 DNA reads TGTGCCAGCAGCTTGGGAGTCAGCGGTAAAAGCACAGATACGCAGTATTTT.

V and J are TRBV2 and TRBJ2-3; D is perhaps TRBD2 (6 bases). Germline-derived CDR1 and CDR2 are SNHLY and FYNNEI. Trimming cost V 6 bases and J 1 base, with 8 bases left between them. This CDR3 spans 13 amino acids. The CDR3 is CASRRLGTDTQYF. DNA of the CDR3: TGTGCCAGCAGGCGACTAGGCACAGATACGCAGTATTTT.

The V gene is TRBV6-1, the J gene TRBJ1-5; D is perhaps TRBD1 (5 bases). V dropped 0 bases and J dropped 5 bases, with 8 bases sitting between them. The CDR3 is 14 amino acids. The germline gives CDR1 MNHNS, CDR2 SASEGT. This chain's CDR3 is CASSEAPGYQPQHF. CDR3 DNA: TGTGCCAGCAGTGAAGCCCCAGGGTATCAGCCCCAGCATTTT.

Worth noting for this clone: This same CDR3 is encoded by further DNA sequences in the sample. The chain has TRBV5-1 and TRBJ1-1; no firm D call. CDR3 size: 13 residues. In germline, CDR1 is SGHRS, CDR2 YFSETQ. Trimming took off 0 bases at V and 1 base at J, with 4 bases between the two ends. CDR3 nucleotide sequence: TGCGCCAGCAGCTTGGGAGGGAACACTGAAGCTTTCTTT. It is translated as CASSLGGNTEAFF.

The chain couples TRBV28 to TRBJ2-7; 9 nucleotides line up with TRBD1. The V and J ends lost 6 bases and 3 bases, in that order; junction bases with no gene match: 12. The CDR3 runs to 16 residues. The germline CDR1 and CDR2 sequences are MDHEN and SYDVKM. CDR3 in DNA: TGTGCCAGCAGACCAACCCCGGGACAGGGCGACTACGAGCAGTACTTC. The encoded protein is CASRPTPGQGDYEQYF.

The CDR3 DNA is TGTGCCAGCACTCTTCCCCAGGGCGAGCTGTTTTTT. Amino acid sequence: CASTLPQGELFF. V gene TRBV28 combines with J gene TRBJ2-2, with D maybe TRBD1 (5 bases). The CDR3 loop spans 12 amino acids. V was trimmed by 7 bases and J by 11 bases, leaving 14 bases between them. CDR1 MDHEN and CDR2 SYDVKM come from the germline V gene.

The CDR3 loop reads CASSLFGQGTSPLHF. The CDR3 region has the DNA TGTGCCAGCAGCTTATTTGGACAGGGGACGTCACCCCTCCACTTT. V gene TRBV11-2 combines with J gene TRBJ1-6, with 9 bases aligning to TRBD1. The trim removed 2 bases at V and 10 bases at J, leaving 6 bases unmatched. The germline gives CDR1 SGHAT, CDR2 FQNNGV. The CDR3 extends over 15 amino acids. The full variable domain, its missing parts supplied by reference TRBV11-2 and TRBJ1-6, is EAGVAQSPRYKIIEKRQSVAFWCNPISGHATLYWYQQILGQGPKLLIQFQNNGVVDDSQLPKDRFSAERLKGVDSTLKIQPAKLEDSAVYLCASSLFGQGTSPLHFGNGTRLTVT.

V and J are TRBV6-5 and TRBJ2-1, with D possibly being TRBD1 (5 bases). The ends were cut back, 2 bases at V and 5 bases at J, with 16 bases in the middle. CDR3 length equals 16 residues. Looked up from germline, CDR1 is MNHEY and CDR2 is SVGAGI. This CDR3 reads CASSYRGSPPNNEQFF. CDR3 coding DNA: TGTGCCAGCAGTTACAGGGGTTCACCCCCGAACAATGAGCAGTTCTTC.